This is a list of T cell receptor beta chains from one sample in a study of blood T cells in healthy people across ages. TCRdb independently ran MiXCR on the 5' RACE reads; one entry per CDR3 protein. The repertoire holds some 1.4 million distinct CDR3 sequences, approximately 40% seen once, with 7% to 9.5% in the top ten. Specimen: blood. Every receptor here comes from a woman between 18 and 30 years old in good health. CDR3s include the opening cysteine and the closing phenylalanine or tryptophan. The D gene is left open where the match is weak. Part of the rows lack a size; the others show once, few, many or a class for expanded clones.

j_call v_call cdr3_length d_call clone_size cdr3_nt cdr3_aa
TRBJ1-1 TRBV10-3 14 - - TGTGCCATCAACCAGCAGGGGCAAAACACTGAAGCTTTCTTT CAINQQGQNTEAFF
TRBJ1-2 TRBV12-3/TRBV12-4 13 - - TGTGCCAGCAGTTTAGACCCCCAATATGGCTACACCTTC CASSLDPQYGYTF
TRBJ2-7 TRBV20-1 24 TRBD2 - TGCAGTGCTAGAGCTCGAACTAAACCCCGACCGGGGACTAGATCGGGTTTAATCTACAATGAGCAGTACTTC CSARARTKPRPGTRSGLIYNEQYF
TRBJ2-2 TRBV7-3 14 - - TGTGCCAGCAGCCAAACCCCGGGGTCCGGGGAGCTGTTTTTT CASSQTPGSGELFF
TRBJ1-1 TRBV28 15 - - TGTGCCAGCAGTCCCCGCATGACGGGTGGGACTGAAGCTTTCTTT CASSPRMTGGTEAFF
TRBJ1-2 TRBV12-3/TRBV12-4 15 TRBD1 - TGTGCCAGCAGCAAATATCGGGACAGGGAGGGTGGCTACACCTTC CASSKYRDREGGYTF
TRBJ2-1 TRBV6-1 16 TRBD2 - TGTGCCAGTCGACTAGCGGGAGGCGTAAGCCCCAATGAGCAGTTCTTC CASRLAGGVSPNEQFF
TRBJ2-3 TRBV11-2 16 TRBD2 - TGTGCCAGCAGCCCCCACGGGGGGGATTGGGCAGATACGCAGTATTTT CASSPHGGDWADTQYF
TRBJ2-1 TRBV7-3 15 - few TGTGCCAGCAGCTTAATGGCGGGGCCCTCTGGTGAGCAGTTCTTC CASSLMAGPSGEQFF
TRBJ2-1 TRBV29-1 15 TRBD2 many TGCAGCGTTGTGGGTAGCGGGAGAGATTACAATGAGCAGTTCTTC CSVVGSGRDYNEQFF
TRBJ2-1 TRBV7-6 20 TRBD1 - TGTGCCAGCAGCACACCTGGGGACAGCGCTTCGATACCCATCTACAATGAGCAGTTCTTC CASSTPGDSASIPIYNEQFF
TRBJ2-1 TRBV27 14 - few TGTGCCAGCAGTTTACCCGACAGATACAATGAGCAGTTCTTC CASSLPDRYNEQFF
TRBJ2-1 TRBV3-1 16 TRBD2 few TGTGCCAGCAGCCAGAGGGGACTAGCGCCCTACAATGAGCAGTTCTTC CASSQRGLAPYNEQFF
TRBJ1-2 TRBV20-1 14 - few TGCAGTGCTGCGATTTACAGGGATCACTATGGCTACACCTTC CSAAIYRDHYGYTF
TRBJ1-5 TRBV10-3 16 - - TGTGCCATCAGTGATGTAGGAGGGGGTCGCAATCAGCCCCAGCATTTT CAISDVGGGRNQPQHF
TRBJ2-3 TRBV6-2/TRBV6-3 14 TRBD1 few TGTGCCAGCGGACAGGCTAGACGTACAGATACGCAGTATTTT CASGQARRTDTQYF
TRBJ1-1 TRBV7-2 14 - - TGTGCCAGCACCTCCTGGACCGGGAACACTGAAGCTTTCTTT CASTSWTGNTEAFF
TRBJ2-1 TRBV5-1 17 - - TGCGCCAGCAGCTTGGCATTCGGGGGAGCCTCCTACAATGAGCAGTTCTTC CASSLAFGGASYNEQFF
TRBJ2-3 TRBV5-6 16 - few TGTGCCAGCAGCCCTGCGGCCCGGGAATTCACAGATACGCAGTATTTT CASSPAAREFTDTQYF
TRBJ2-1 TRBV2 15 TRBD2 - TGTGCCAGCAGTGCCGGCAGCGGGAGGGGCAATGAGCAGTTCTTC CASSAGSGRGNEQFF